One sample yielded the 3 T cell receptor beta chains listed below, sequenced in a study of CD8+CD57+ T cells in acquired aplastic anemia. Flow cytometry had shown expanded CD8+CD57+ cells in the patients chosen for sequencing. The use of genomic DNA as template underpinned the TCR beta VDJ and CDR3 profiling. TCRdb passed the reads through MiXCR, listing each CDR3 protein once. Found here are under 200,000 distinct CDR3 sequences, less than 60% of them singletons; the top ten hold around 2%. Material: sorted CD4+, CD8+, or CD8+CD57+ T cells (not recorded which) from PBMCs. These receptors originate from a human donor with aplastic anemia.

CDR3 protein: CASSPSRTSGGLYNEQFF. The CDR3 region has the DNA TGCGCCAGCAGCCCCTCAAGGACTAGCGGGGGGCTATACAATGAGCAGTTCTTC. The V call is TRBV5-1, the J call TRBJ2-1; 14 bases map to TRBD2. Germline V CDR1 and CDR2: SGHRS, YFSETQ. The junction had 10 bases not matched to a gene; V was cut back by 4 bases and J by 4 bases. The CDR3 sequence is 18 residues long.

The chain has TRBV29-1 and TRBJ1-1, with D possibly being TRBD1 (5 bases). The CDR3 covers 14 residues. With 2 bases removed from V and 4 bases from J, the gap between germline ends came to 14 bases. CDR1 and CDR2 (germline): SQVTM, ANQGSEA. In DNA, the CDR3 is TGCAGCGTTGAAAGGGCAGGGTCGATCACTGAAGCTTTCTTT. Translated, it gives CSVERAGSITEAFF.

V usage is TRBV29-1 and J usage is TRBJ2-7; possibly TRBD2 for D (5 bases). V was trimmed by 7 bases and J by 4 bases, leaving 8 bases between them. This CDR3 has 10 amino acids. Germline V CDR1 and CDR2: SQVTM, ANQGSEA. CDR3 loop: CSAGEYEQYF. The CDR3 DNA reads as TGCAGCGCCGGGGAATACGAGCAGTACTTC.